The 21 T cell receptor beta chains presented below share a single source sample, sequenced in a study of cytomegalovirus exposure and HLA in healthy donors. PCR was performed using 60 Vbeta and 13 Jbeta primers. Profiling relied on immunoSEQ multiplex PCR, and the TCRdb table lists in-frame clones only, not all of them. The sample table sets out some 30,000 clones. Source material: PBMCs. The receptors were sampled from a female donor in good health and CMV-seronegative.

The chain uses TRBV4-1 and TRBJ1-1; 7 bases map to TRBD1. The CDR3 totals 15 residues. Germline values: CDR1 MGHRA, CDR2 YSYEKL. After removal of 1 base from V and 4 bases from J, the junction contained 6 bases not matched to a gene. The CDR3 DNA reads as TGCGCCAGCAGCCAAGCCCACAGGGGAGGCACTGAAGCTTTCTTT. Protein sequence: CASSQAHRGGTEAFF.

The J gene is TRBJ2-7, the V gene TRBV6-5; 10 bases match TRBD2. Unmatched junction bases numbered 7, after V lost 6 bases and J lost 2 bases. This CDR3 comprises 15 residues. Germline V CDR1 and CDR2: MNHEY, SVGAGI. The CDR3 sequence: CASSYLAGAPYEQYF. The CDR3 DNA sequence: TGTGCCAGCAGCTACCTAGCGGGGGCACCCTACGAGCAGTACTTC.

The V call is TRBV4-2, the J call TRBJ1-2, with a tentative D call TRBD1 (6 bases). Trimming pared 5 bases from V and 6 bases from J, leaving 10 bases between. Germline V gene sequence: CDR1 LGHNA, CDR2 YNFKEQ. The length of the CDR3 is 12 residues. CDR3 sequence reads: CASSANRDGYTF. CDR3 nucleotide sequence: TGTGCCAGCAGCGCAAACAGGGATGGCTACACCTTC.

The CDR3 coding sequence is TGTGCCAGCACCAACGGGGGGGTCACTGAAGCTTTCTTT. Its protein product is CASTNGGVTEAFF. V usage is TRBV6-5 and J usage is TRBJ1-1, with D possibly matching TRBD1 (5 bases). V shed 7 bases and J shed 4 bases, with 13 bases lying between them. The CDR3 runs to 13 residues. Germline V gene lookup returns CDR1 MNHEY and CDR2 SVGAGI.

J is TRBJ1-2 and V is TRBV5-1; no clear D gene. Trimming removed 0 bases at V and 4 bases at J, with 10 bases between. The CDR3 runs 14 residues. The germline gives CDR1 SGHRS, CDR2 YFSETQ. CDR3 nucleotides: TGCGCCAGCAGCTTGGACAGACGCCGCTATGGCTACACCTTC. This translates into CASSLDRRRYGYTF.

The chain links TRBV29-1 to TRBJ2-1; TRBD2 is a possible D gene (5 bases). The V end was cut by 7 bases, the J end by 0 bases, with 10 bases between. Germline V gene sequence: CDR1 SQVTM, CDR2 ANQGSEA. The CDR3 length is 13 residues. Written as DNA, the CDR3 is TGCAGCGCTACAGCGGACTCCTACAATGAGCAGTTCTTC. This translates into CSATADSYNEQFF.

This chain uses TRBV13 with TRBJ2-3; D perhaps matches TRBD2 (5 bases). Trimming removed 4 bases at V and 5 bases at J, with 13 bases between. Germline V lookup: CDR1 PRHDT, CDR2 FYEKMQ (reference sequence). The CDR3 runs to 14 residues. In nucleotides, the CDR3 is TGTGCCAGCAGCTGCGGGCCCCCCGGAGATACGCAGTATTTT. Encoded protein: CASSCGPPGDTQYF.

The chain links TRBV4-2 to TRBJ2-6, with 10 bases identical to TRBD1. This CDR3 region has 17 residues. Per germline, CDR1 LGHNA and CDR2 YNFKEQ. The junction had 12 bases not matched to a gene; V was cut back by 3 bases and J by 10 bases. This chain's CDR3 is CASSHATGGWAGNVLTF. CDR3 coding DNA: TGTGCCAGCAGCCACGCGACAGGGGGCTGGGCGGGGAACGTCCTGACTTTC.

This rearrangement joins TRBV28 to TRBJ1-2; D remains unclear. V shed 10 bases and J shed 2 bases, with 14 bases lying between them. CDR3 length: 13 residues. Germline V gene data show CDR1 as MDHEN and CDR2 as SYDVKM. The CDR3 loop is CATRHVGNYGYTF. CDR3 coding DNA: TGTGCCACGAGACATGTCGGAAACTATGGCTACACCTTC.

The chain is built from TRBV7-9 and TRBJ1-1; 7 nucleotides line up with TRBD1. Germline V CDR1 and CDR2: SEHNR, FQNEAQ (reference sequence). V shed 0 bases and J 7 bases; nucleotides not matched to a gene: 8. The CDR3 has 15 residues. CDR3 coding DNA: TGTGCCAGCAGCTTAGCGGGCGGGACAGTCCTTGAAGCTTTCTTT. It specifies CASSLAGGTVLEAFF.

The gene calls are TRBV4-2 and TRBJ1-5; D not resolved. CDR1 and CDR2 from the germline V gene are LGHNA and YNFKEQ. The CDR3 sequence is 16 residues long. V was trimmed by 0 bases and J by 7 bases, leaving 16 bases between them. The CDR3 DNA follows: TGTGCCAGCAGCCAAGATTTGGCGGGCTCCCAACAGCCCCAGCATTTT. It codes for CASSQDLAGSQQPQHF.

The chain recombines TRBV13 with TRBJ2-1; 8 nucleotides agree with TRBD2. After removal of 11 bases from V and 6 bases from J, the junction contained 12 bases not matched to a gene. The CDR3 contains 14 residues. Germline V gene lookup returns CDR1 PRHDT and CDR2 FYEKMQ (reference sequence). CDR3 bases: TGTGCCTGCCTGGGGAGCGGGGGTAGCAATGAGCAGTTCTTC. It yields the protein CACLGSGGSNEQFF.

The chain has TRBV25-1 and TRBJ1-2, with TRBD1 matching over 7 bases. V trimming: 4 bases; J trimming: 8 bases; junction bases outside the gene matches: 4. In germline, CDR1 is MGHDK, CDR2 SYGVNS. This CDR3 has 12 residues. CDR3 region: CASSVDRAGYTF. Here the CDR3 DNA reads TGTGCCAGCAGTGTCGACAGGGCGGGCTACACCTTC.

The V gene is TRBV27, the J gene TRBJ1-2, with 7 bases lining up with TRBD1. The CDR3 contains 17 residues. Per germline, CDR1 MNHEY and CDR2 SMNVEV (reference sequence). J lost 0 bases, V lost 4 bases, and 11 bases had no gene match. The CDR3 region is CASSYQRTGGSNYGYTF. As DNA, the CDR3 is TGTGCCAGCAGTTACCAACGGACAGGAGGGTCTAACTATGGCTACACCTTC.

This clone is labeled medium-sized (0.01 to 0.1%) based on frequency. This rearrangement joins TRBV6-5 to TRBJ2-2; D remains unclear. Germline CDR1 MNHEY, CDR2 SVGAGI. Deletions cut 7 bases from V and 1 base from J, with 10 bases between. CDR3 length: 14 residues. CDR3 bases: TGTGCCAGCAAGAAGAGGCGGAACACCGGGGAGCTGTTTTTT. Residues: CASKKRRNTGELFF.

The chain couples TRBV9 to TRBJ2-2; D is uncertain. This CDR3 region has 15 residues. V lost 0 bases and J lost 4, with 10 bases in between. From germline, CDR1 is SGDLS and CDR2 YYNGEE. CDR3 coding DNA: TGTGCCAGCAGCGTAGCGGGTGGCGGCACCGGGGAGCTGTTTTTT. The encoded protein is CASSVAGGGTGELFF.

In the case of this clone: The junction does not match germline at one end; this may be a read error. The chain uses TRBV6-1 and TRBJ2-2, with 9 bases that match TRBD1. CDR3 length: 17 residues. Germline V gene data show CDR1 as MNHNS and CDR2 as SASEGT. This CDR3 is CASSDGQGRSLTRELFF. The CDR3, as DNA: TGTGCCAGCAGTGACGGACAGGGGCGGTCCCTCACCCGGGAGCTGTTTTTT.

The rearrangement links TRBV25-1 to TRBJ1-1; D is ambiguous. V gave up 6 bases and J gave up 2 bases, with 13 bases separating them. This CDR3 has 14 amino acids. From germline, CDR1 is MGHDK and CDR2 SYGVNS. DNA of the CDR3: TGTGCCAGCAGCGGTCCGGGAGTTAACACTGAAGCTTTCTTT. As protein: CASSGPGVNTEAFF.

The V call is TRBV18, the J call TRBJ1-3, with TRBD1 matching over 7 bases. The germline V gene has CDR1 KGHSH and CDR2 LQKENI. This CDR3 has 15 amino acids. V shed 2 bases and J 4 bases; nucleotides not matched to a gene: 5. For the CDR3, the DNA is TGTGCCAGCTCACCAGAGGGGGCTACAGGAAACACCATATATTTT. It specifies CASSPEGATGNTIYF. Filled out from reference TRBV18 and TRBJ1-3, the complete variable domain reads NAGVMQNPRHLVRRRGQEARLRCSPMKGHSHVYWYRQLPEEGLKFMVYLQKENIIDESGMPKERFSAEFPKEGPSILRIQQVVRGDSAAYFCASSPEGATGNTIYFGEGSWLTVV.

The V gene is TRBV7-2, the J gene TRBJ2-7, with D unclear. Germline CDR1 and CDR2: SGHTA and FQGNSA. The ends were cut back, 5 bases at V and 3 bases at J, with 8 bases in the middle. The CDR3 contains 12 residues. CDR3 sequence reads: CASSAQHYEQYF. The CDR3 DNA is TGTGCCAGCAGCGCCCAACACTACGAGCAGTACTTC.

This sequence joins TRBV11-3 and TRBJ1-1; tentatively, D is TRBD1 (5 bases). CDR3 length equals 11 residues. Trimming cost V 8 bases and J 1 base, with 5 bases left between them. CDR1 is SGHNT, CDR2 YENEEA, per germline. CDR3 coding DNA: TGTGCCAGCCAGGGGAACACTGAAGCTTTCTTT. This translates into CASQGNTEAFF.